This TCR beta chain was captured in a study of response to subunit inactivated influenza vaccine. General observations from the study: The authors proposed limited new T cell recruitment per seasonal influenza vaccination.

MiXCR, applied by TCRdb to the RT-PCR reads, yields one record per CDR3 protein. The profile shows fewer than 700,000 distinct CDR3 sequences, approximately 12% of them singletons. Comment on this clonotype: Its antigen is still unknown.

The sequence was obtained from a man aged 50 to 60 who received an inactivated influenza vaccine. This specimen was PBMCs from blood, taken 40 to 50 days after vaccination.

The DNA of the CDR3 is TGTGCCAGCAACGTACTAGCGGCTAACACCGGGGAGCTGTTTTTT. Translating it yields CASNVLAANTGELFF. The chain couples TRBV27 to TRBJ2-2; 8 nucleotides line up with TRBD2. From germline, CDR1 is MNHEY and CDR2 SMNVEV (reference sequence). The CDR3 loop spans 15 amino acids. V dropped 7 bases and J dropped 2; count of bases not matched to a gene: 6.